This T cell receptor (beta chain) was found in a study of blood T cell repertoires in COVID-19. The data were produced by immunoSEQ multiplex PCR, yet TCRdb's version contains in-frame clones alone and is incomplete. The sample lists 300,000 or so clones, over 70% seen once, with 0.95% to 1.5% in the top ten. This clonotype originated in a woman aged 50 to 60 with acute or convalescent COVID-19. The sequencing input was peripheral blood.

The CDR3 DNA is TGTGCCATCAGTGATAGTTGGCAGCCCCAGCATTTT. Amino acid sequence: CAISDSWQPQHF. This rearrangement joins TRBV10-3 to TRBJ1-5; D is uncertain. This CDR3 spans 12 amino acids. Germline-derived CDR1 and CDR2 are ENHRY and SYGVKD. V was pared by 3 bases and J by 7 bases, with 7 bases between.